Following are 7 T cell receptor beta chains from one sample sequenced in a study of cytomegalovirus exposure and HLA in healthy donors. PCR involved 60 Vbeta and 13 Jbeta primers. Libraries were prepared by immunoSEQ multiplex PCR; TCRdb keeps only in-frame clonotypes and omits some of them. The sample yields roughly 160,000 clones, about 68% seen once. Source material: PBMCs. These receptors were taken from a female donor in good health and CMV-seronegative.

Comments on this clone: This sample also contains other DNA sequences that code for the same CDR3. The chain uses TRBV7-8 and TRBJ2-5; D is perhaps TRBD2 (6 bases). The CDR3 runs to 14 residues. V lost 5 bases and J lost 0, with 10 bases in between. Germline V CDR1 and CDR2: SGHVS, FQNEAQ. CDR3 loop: CASSRRGYQETQYF. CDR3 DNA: TGTGCCAGCAGCAGACGGGGGTACCAAGAGACCCAGTACTTC.

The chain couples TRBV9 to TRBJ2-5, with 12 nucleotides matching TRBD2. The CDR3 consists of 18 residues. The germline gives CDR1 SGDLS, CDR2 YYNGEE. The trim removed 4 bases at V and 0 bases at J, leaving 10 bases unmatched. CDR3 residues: CASSLSPGTSGHQETQYF. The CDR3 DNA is TGTGCCAGCAGCCTTAGTCCCGGGACTAGCGGGCACCAAGAGACCCAGTACTTC.

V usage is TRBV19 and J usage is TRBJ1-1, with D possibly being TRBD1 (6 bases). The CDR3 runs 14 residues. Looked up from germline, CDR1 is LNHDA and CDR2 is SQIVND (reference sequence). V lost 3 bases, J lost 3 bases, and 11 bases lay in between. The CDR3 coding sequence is TGTGCCAGTAGTATCTGGGGGCGCGACACTGAAGCTTTCTTT. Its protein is CASSIWGRDTEAFF.

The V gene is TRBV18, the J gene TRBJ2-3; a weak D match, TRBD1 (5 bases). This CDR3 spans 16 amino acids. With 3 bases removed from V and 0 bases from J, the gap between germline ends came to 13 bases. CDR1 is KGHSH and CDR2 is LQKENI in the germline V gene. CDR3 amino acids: CASSPNSGSSTDTQYF. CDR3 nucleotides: TGTGCCAGCTCACCTAATTCAGGGTCTAGCACAGATACGCAGTATTTT.

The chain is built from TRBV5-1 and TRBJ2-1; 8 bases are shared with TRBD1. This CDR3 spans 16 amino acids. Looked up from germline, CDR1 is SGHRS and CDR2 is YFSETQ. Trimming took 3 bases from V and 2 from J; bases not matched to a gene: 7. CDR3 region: CASSSNRQGPYNEQFF. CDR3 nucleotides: TGCGCCAGCAGCTCCAACCGACAGGGGCCCTACAATGAGCAGTTCTTC.

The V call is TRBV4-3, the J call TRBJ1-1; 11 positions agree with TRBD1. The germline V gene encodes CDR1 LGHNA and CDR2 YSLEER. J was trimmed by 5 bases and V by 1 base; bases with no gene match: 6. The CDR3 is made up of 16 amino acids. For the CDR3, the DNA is TGCGCCAGCAGCCAAGCTGCGGGACAGGGGGGGACTGAAGCTTTCTTT. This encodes CASSQAAGQGGTEAFF.

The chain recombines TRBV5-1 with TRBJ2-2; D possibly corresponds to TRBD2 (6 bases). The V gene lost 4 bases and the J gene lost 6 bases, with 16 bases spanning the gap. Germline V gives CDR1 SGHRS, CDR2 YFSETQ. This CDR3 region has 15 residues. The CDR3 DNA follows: TGCGCCAGCAGCCGTGGGACTTCGACAGCCGGGGAGCTGTTTTTT. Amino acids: CASSRGTSTAGELFF.